This section outlines one TCR beta chain sequence together with its context. TCR beta CDR3 region amplification was performed from RNA transcripts. First-round RT-PCR with HTBI primers amplified the TCR CDR3 region. TCRdb re-called the multiplex PCR reads with MiXCR, one entry per CDR3 protein. The sample holds some 380,000 distinct CDR3 sequences, roughly 13% seen once. The data were obtained in a study of T cells in Graves' hyperthyroidism and ophthalmopathy. Germline V gene lookup returns CDR1 WSHSY and CDR2 SAAADI. The CDR3 extends over 14 amino acids. Trimming stripped 4 bases from V and 5 bases from J, with 15 bases between.

This TCR came from a man younger than 45 with Graves' hyperthyroidism that later progressed to Graves' ophthalmopathy. V and J are TRBV10-2 and TRBJ2-7; D not resolved. Sequencing was done on a sample of blood. CDR3 nucleotide sequence: TGCGCCAGCAGTGGTCAGATACTTGCCGACGAGCAGTACTTC. Its translation: CASSGQILADEQYF.